This TCR beta chain was captured in a study of blood T cell repertoires in COVID-19. Study in general: Collection of acute and convalescent COVID-19 samples took place in the United States, Italy and Spain.

Assay used: immunoSEQ multiplex PCR; TCRdb lists only in-frame clones, some missing. The sample includes 150,000 to 200,000 clones, 60% to 85% of them seen just once. In its sample, this clone was seen many times. V lost 3 bases, J lost 5 bases, and 10 bases lay in between. The CDR3 totals 12 residues. Germline CDR1 is DFQATT and CDR2 is SNEGSKA (reference sequence). The chain couples TRBV20-1 to TRBJ1-2, with a possible D match to TRBD1 (5 bases). This TCR derives from a man between 65 and 85 years old with acute or convalescent COVID-19. Material: peripheral blood. CDR3 sequence (DNA): TGCAGTGCTAGTACAGGATTGTATGGCTACACCTTC. It specifies CSASTGLYGYTF.